These 15 T cell receptor beta chains were all obtained from the same sample, sequenced in a study of molecular identifiers for immune sequencing clone quantification. Via MiXCR, TCRdb re-called the PCR reads, giving one row per CDR3 protein. The sample has over 85,000 distinct CDR3 sequences, around a quarter seen once. The sample was naive CD8+ T cells from blood, with Jurkat cell RNA spiked in. Noted subset: FACS-sorted CD8+CD4-CCR7+CD45RA+ naive T cells. These receptors all come from a human donor in good health. Some libraries in this study had Jurkat cell RNA spiked in.

This CDR3 reads CATKDLSSYNEQFF. The CDR3 DNA is TGTGCCACCAAGGACCTAAGCTCCTACAATGAGCAGTTCTTC. This chain joins TRBV19 and TRBJ2-1; D is ambiguous. Germline-derived CDR1 and CDR2 are LNHDA and SQIVND (reference sequence). V was cut by 10 bases and J by 0 bases, with 13 bases left in between. The CDR3 sequence is 14 residues long.

Regarding this clonotype: With a much larger clone just one base away, this may be a read error. The rearrangement joins TRBV5-6 to TRBJ2-3; 12 bases map to TRBD1. CDR1 is SGHDT and CDR2 is YYEEEE in the germline V gene. This CDR3 comprises 19 residues. The V segment lost 10 bases and the J segment 6 bases; nucleotides outside the gene matches: 24. CDR3 in amino acids: CACNLLRDRGPPVVDTQYF. CDR3 coding DNA: TGTGCCTGCAACCTACTCCGGGACAGGGGGCCCCCTGTCGTTGATACGCAGTATTTT.

This clonotype has more than one count but fewer than ten. The chain carries TRBV6-2 or TRBV6-3 and TRBJ2-2; D may be TRBD1 (6 bases). Trimming left V 5 bases short and J 1 base short, with 8 bases between. This CDR3 comprises 14 residues. Germline V gene sequence: CDR1 MNHEY, CDR2 SVGEGT. The CDR3 sequence is CASSMTGNTGELFF. The CDR3 DNA is TGTGCCAGCAGTATGACAGGGAACACCGGGGAGCTGTTTTTT.

This clonotype has a handful of counts. The gene calls are TRBV5-4 and TRBJ2-7, with 7 nucleotides matching TRBD2. Looked up from germline, CDR1 is SGHNT and CDR2 is YYREEE (reference sequence). The CDR3 is 15 amino acids. The V gene end was trimmed by 1 base and the J gene end by 3 bases; junction bases not matched to a gene: 7. The CDR3 nucleotides read TGTGCCAGCAGCTTGCTAGAGGGACTACTCTACGAGCAGTACTTC. Translated, it gives CASSLLEGLLYEQYF.

Details on this clonotype: Given a much more abundant clone one base away, this may be a read error. This chain joins TRBV7-9 and TRBJ2-7; 7 nucleotides agree with TRBD2. Germline CDR1 reads SEHNR; CDR2 reads FQNEAQ (reference sequence). CDR3 length: 13 residues. The CDR3 reads CASRSGTTYEQSF. CDR3 coding DNA: TGTGCCAGCAGGAGCGGGACTACCTACGAGCAGTCCTTC.

A note on this clonotype: This sequence may be a read error, since a much larger clone differs from it by one base. This chain connects TRBV4-3 to TRBJ1-1, with D possibly TRBD1 on 6 matching bases. There are 14 residues in the CDR3. The V end was cut by 8 bases, the J end by 2 bases, with 15 bases between. Per the germline V gene, CDR1 is LGHNA and CDR2 is YSLEER. The CDR3 DNA reads as TGCGCCAGCTCCTCGGACAGTGAAAACACTGAAGCTTTCTTT. Translating gives CASSSDSENTEAFF.

This clonotype was picked up many times. This chain links TRBV5-3 with TRBJ2-5, with 8 nucleotides matching TRBD2. TRBV5-3 falls under the ORF class, with uncertain function. The CDR3 runs to 19 residues. J gave up 3 bases and V 8 bases, and 24 bases lay outside the gene matches. CDR3 sequence reads: CASSPPRRELAEHEETQYF. The DNA of the CDR3 is TGTGCCAGCAGCCCCCCCCGGCGGGAACTAGCGGAGCATGAAGAGACCCAGTACTTC.

This sequence joins TRBV7-9 and TRBJ1-1; 8 positions match TRBD1. Germline assignment: CDR1 SEHNR and CDR2 FQNEAQ (reference sequence). The junction had 4 bases not matched to a gene; V was cut back by 3 bases and J by 1 base. The CDR3 runs 15 residues. The CDR3 is CASSFPTGANTEAFF. DNA for the CDR3: TGTGCCAGCAGCTTTCCGACAGGGGCGAACACTGAAGCTTTCTTT.

The rearrangement joins TRBV20-1 to TRBJ2-3, with D possibly TRBD1 on 5 matching bases. The CDR3 sequence is 14 residues long. Germline-derived CDR1 and CDR2 are DFQATT and SNEGSKA (reference sequence). The CDR3 bases are TGCAGCATCAAGTACACGGACATTCCAGATACGCAGTATTTT. Translated, it gives CSIKYTDIPDTQYF.

V gene TRBV5-5 combines with J gene TRBJ2-7; perhaps TRBD1 as D (5 bases). There are 14 residues in the CDR3. Deletions cut 3 bases from V and 1 base from J, with 11 bases between. Looked up from germline, CDR1 is SGHKS and CDR2 is YYEKEE (reference sequence). CDR3 sequence reads: CASSSTTASYEQYF. The CDR3 bases are TGTGCCAGCAGCTCTACGACAGCGTCCTACGAGCAGTACTTC. The full variable domain, with the rest looked up from reference TRBV5-5 and TRBJ2-7, is DAGVTQSPTHLIKTRGQQVTLRCSPISGHKSVSWYQQVLGQGPQFIFQYYEKEERGRGNFPDRFSARQFPNYSSELNVNALLLGDSALYLCASSSTTASYEQYFGPGTRLTVT.

For this clonotype: Just one base apart from a much larger clone, this may be a read error. The chain links TRBV4-3 to TRBJ2-3; D is ambiguous. The V end was cut by 0 bases, the J end by 10 bases, with 14 bases between. The CDR3 runs to 14 residues. Per the germline V gene, CDR1 is LGHNA and CDR2 is YSLEER. The CDR3: CASSQDLVTDAQYF. CDR3 sequence (DNA): TGCGCCAGCAGCCAAGATCTTGTAACCGATGCGCAGTATTTT.

The V and J genes are TRBV5-1 and TRBJ1-5, with D maybe TRBD1 (6 bases). The CDR3 has 14 residues. Germline V gene sequence: CDR1 SGHRS, CDR2 YFSETQ. V lost 6 bases and J lost 9, with 19 bases in between. Written as DNA, the CDR3 is TGCGCCAGCACCGGGACCGGGGGCGTTCCGCCCCAGCATTTT. Protein sequence: CASTGTGGVPPQHF.

The chain links TRBV2 to TRBJ2-3; D possibly corresponds to TRBD1 (6 bases). The germline V gene has CDR1 SNHLY and CDR2 FYNNEI. The length of the CDR3 is 14 residues. Trimming shortened V by 2 bases and J by 5 bases, and 11 bases separated the two germline ends. CDR3 sequence reads: CASSELEGGDTQYF. The CDR3 region has the DNA TGTGCCAGCAGTGAACTTGAAGGGGGAGATACGCAGTATTTT.

This clonotype appeared many times. The rearrangement joins TRBV28 to TRBJ2-3, with 13 bases identical to TRBD2. Unmatched junction bases numbered 8, after V lost 6 bases and J lost 5 bases. The CDR3 covers 16 residues. Germline V gene data show CDR1 as MDHEN and CDR2 as SYDVKM. The CDR3 is CASSLRTSGSVDTQYF. CDR3 nucleotides: TGTGCCAGCAGCCTTCGGACTAGCGGGAGTGTAGATACGCAGTATTTT. The full variable domain, with the rest looked up from reference TRBV28 and TRBJ2-3, is DVKVTQSSRYLVKRTGEKVFLECVQDMDHENMFWYRQDPGLGLRLIYFSYDVKMKEKGDIPEGYSVSREKKERFSLILESASTNQTSMYLCASSLRTSGSVDTQYFGPGTRLTVL.

As for this clonotype: Relative to the germline gene, one junction end is altered; a read error may explain this. This chain connects TRBV4-3 to TRBJ1-3; D unresolved. The CDR3 runs 16 residues. The germline gives CDR1 LGHNA, CDR2 YSLEER. CDR3 DNA: TGCGCCAGCAGCCAAGGTCGGAGCCACTCTGGAAACACCATACATTTT. This translates into CASSQGRSHSGNTIHF.